The 17 T cell receptor beta chains in this list originate from one sample, sequenced in a study of molecular identifiers for immune sequencing clone quantification. TCRdb recomputed calls from the PCR reads with MiXCR, one row per CDR3 protein. Here the sample spans about 640,000 distinct CDR3 sequences, nearly 20% being singletons. Sequencing was done on a sample of naive CD8+ T cells from blood, with Jurkat cell RNA spiked in. Indicated subset: FACS-sorted CD8+CD4-CCR7+CD45RA+ naive T cells. All receptors come from a human donor in good health. Some libraries in this study had Jurkat cell RNA spiked in.

To note about this clonotype: A much more abundant neighbour one base away suggests this may be a read error. As the CDR3 is not closed by the conserved phenylalanine or tryptophan, this likely results from a read error. The chain is built from TRBV7-9 and TRBJ2-5, with D hard to call. Trimming removed 0 bases from V and 6 bases from J, with 11 bases in between. Germline values: CDR1 SEHNR, CDR2 FQNEAQ (reference sequence). The CDR3 covers 14 residues. The CDR3 is CASSLALPGQTQYL. DNA for the CDR3: TGTGCCAGCAGCTTAGCGCTACCTGGGCAGACCCAGTACCTC.

Many counts were recorded for this clonotype. The chain uses TRBV7-9 and TRBJ2-2, with D maybe TRBD2 (6 bases). Between the trimmed V and J ends, which lost 5 bases and 3 bases, there was a span of 13 bases. CDR3 size: 15 residues. Germline V gene lookup returns CDR1 SEHNR and CDR2 FQNEAQ (reference sequence). The CDR3 coding sequence is TGTGCCAGCAGCCTCACAGGAGGGGACACCGGGGAGCTGTTTTTT. It is translated as CASSLTGGDTGELFF. Supplemented by reference TRBV7-9 and TRBJ2-2, the full variable domain reads DTGVSQNPRHKITKRGQNVTFRCDPISEHNRLYWYRQTLGQGPEFLTYFQNEAQLEKSRLLSDRFSAERPKGSFSTLEIQRTEQGDSAMYLCASSLTGGDTGELFFGEGSRLTVL.

This clonotype was found many times. The chain links TRBV12-3 or TRBV12-4 to TRBJ1-1; no firm D call. V was trimmed by 2 bases and J by 11 bases, leaving 15 bases between them. The CDR3 runs to 13 residues. The CDR3 DNA follows: TGTGCCAGCAGTTTATCTCAGTTAATCGGGGCTTTCTTT. It translates to CASSLSQLIGAFF.

A remark on this clonotype: The missing conserved phenylalanine or tryptophan at the end of this CDR3 makes a read error likely. The V gene is TRBV12-3 or TRBV12-4, the J gene TRBJ2-1, with TRBD1 matching 8 bases. The CDR3 contains 18 residues. The junction had 11 bases not matched to a gene; V was cut back by 4 bases and J by 0 bases. CDR3 region: CASSWGRGLRSSYNEQFL. The CDR3 coding sequence is TGTGCCAGCAGTTGGGGCAGGGGGCTTCGCAGCTCCTACAATGAGCAGTTCCTC.

This clonotype appeared many times. This is likely a read error, given that the CDR3 carries no conserved phenylalanine or tryptophan at its end. The limits of the CDR3 on the DNA are not certain, so only TCRdb's listed CDR3 is given. The chain couples TRBV4-1 to TRBJ2-7; the table gives TRBD1 as D, unverified against the DNA. The CDR3 numbers 15 amino acids, ends counted. In germline, CDR1 is MGHRA, CDR2 YSYEKL. The CDR3 is CASSQTPGTGQAWAL.

The chain's CDR3 is CASSQDTGGLNYGYTF. The DNA of the CDR3 is TGCGCCAGCAGCCAAGATACAGGGGGCTTGAACTATGGCTACACCTTC. The chain employs TRBV4-3 and TRBJ1-2, with TRBD1 matching 9 bases. The CDR3 extends over 16 amino acids. Germline values: CDR1 LGHNA, CDR2 YSLEER. Trimming at V came to 0 bases and at J to 2 bases, leaving 4 bases not matched to a gene.

This clonotype was counted a few times. The chain carries TRBV9 and TRBJ2-2, with D hard to call. The CDR3 spans 16 residues. The germline V gene has CDR1 SGDLS and CDR2 YYNGEE. With 1 base removed from V and 0 bases from J, the gap between germline ends came to 10 bases. The CDR3 reads CASSVHRGTNTGELFF. DNA for the CDR3: TGTGCCAGCAGCGTACATCGCGGTACGAACACCGGGGAGCTGTTTTTT. Supplemented by reference TRBV9 and TRBJ2-2, the full variable domain reads DSGVTQTPKHLITATGQRVTLRCSPRSGDLSVYWYQQSLDQGLQFLIQYYNGEERAKGNILERFSAQQFPDLHSELNLSSLELGDSALYFCASSVHRGTNTGELFFGEGSRLTVL.

Turning to this clonotype: This CDR3 fails to terminate in the conserved phenylalanine or tryptophan, so it likely reflects a read error. The genes are TRBV6-2 or TRBV6-3 and TRBJ2-7; 7 bases are a match to TRBD2. The CDR3 totals 17 residues. Germline V gene lookup returns CDR1 MNHEY and CDR2 SVGEGT. Trimming took 2 bases from V and 4 from J; bases not matched to a gene: 14. The CDR3 DNA reads TGTGCCAGCAGTTACACCCACACCGGGACGGGGGGATACGAGCAGTACCTC. It translates to CASSYTHTGTGGYEQYL.

This clonotype was counted ten times or more. This chain connects TRBV11-2 to TRBJ2-5; D unresolved. Germline V gene data show CDR1 as SGHAT and CDR2 as FQNNGV. This CDR3 has 16 amino acids. Trimming left V 3 bases short and J 0 bases short, with 14 bases between. Written as DNA, the CDR3 is TGTGCCAGCAGCTTTAGCCCGCTTACCGACCAAGAGACCCAGTACTTC. It is translated as CASSFSPLTDQETQYF.

Remarks on this clonotype: Possible read error: a much larger clone is one base away. Given the absence of the conserved phenylalanine or tryptophan at the CDR3 end, a read error is likely. This chain connects TRBV7-9 to TRBJ2-7; either TRBD1 or TRBD2 may fit D (5 bases each). Trimming pared 4 bases from V and 6 bases from J, leaving 13 bases between. There are 13 residues in the CDR3. Germline values: CDR1 SEHNR, CDR2 FQNEAQ (reference sequence). This CDR3 reads CASSSGARGEQYL. CDR3 sequence (DNA): TGTGCCAGCAGCTCTGGGGCGAGGGGCGAGCAGTACCTC.

This clonotype was seen only a few times. The gene calls are TRBV2 and TRBJ1-1; D not certain. Per germline, CDR1 SNHLY and CDR2 FYNNEI. V was cut by 10 bases and J by 0 bases, with 12 bases left in between. The CDR3 covers 13 residues. The CDR3 protein is CAIIGVMNTEAFF. CDR3 nucleotides: TGTGCCATAATAGGCGTAATGAACACTGAAGCTTTCTTT.

This clonotype came up many times. The chain employs TRBV30 and TRBJ2-3, with D perhaps TRBD1 or TRBD2 (5 bases each). CDR1 GTSNPN and CDR2 SVGIG come from the germline V gene (reference sequence). The V gene lost 0 bases and the J gene lost 1 base, with 11 bases spanning the gap. The CDR3 consists of 15 residues. CDR3: CAWSVRVGGTDTQYF. CDR3 DNA: TGTGCCTGGAGTGTACGCGTGGGGGGCACAGATACGCAGTATTTT.

This clonotype was detected a few times. This chain uses TRBV11-2 with TRBJ2-2; D may be TRBD2 (5 bases). Germline V gene sequence: CDR1 SGHAT, CDR2 FQNNGV. This CDR3 region has 15 residues. Trimming removed 4 bases from V and 4 bases from J, with 13 bases in between. CDR3 DNA sequence: TGTGCCAGCAGCTCCCCGGATGCGGGCACCGGGGAGCTGTTTTTT. Its translation: CASSSPDAGTGELFF.

As concerns this clonotype: A much larger clonotype is one base distant, so this may be a read error. This likely comes from a read error, as the CDR3 has no conserved phenylalanine or tryptophan at its end. V gene TRBV19 combines with J gene TRBJ1-5; D ambiguous. The CDR3 is 12 amino acids. CDR1 and CDR2 from the germline V gene are LNHDA and SQIVND (reference sequence). V was pared by 7 bases and J by 7 bases, with 11 bases between. In nucleotides, the CDR3 is TGTGCCAGTAACGCGGTTCGACAGCCCCAGCATTAT. It encodes CASNAVRQPQHY.

This clonotype was counted ten times or more. A far larger clone differs by one base, so this is likely a read error. The V call is TRBV6-5, the J call TRBJ2-5; D remains unclear. The CDR3 totals 11 residues. Germline V CDR1 and CDR2: MNHEY, SVGAGI. V was cut by 2 bases and J by 5 bases, with 3 bases left in between. This CDR3 is CASSYEETQYF. The CDR3 DNA reads TGTGCCAGCAGTTACGAGGAGACCCAGTACTTC.

Ten or more counts support this clonotype. The chain combines TRBV12-3 or TRBV12-4 with TRBJ2-3; TRBD2 matches 8 bases. This CDR3 has 16 amino acids. V dropped 6 bases and J dropped 1; count of bases not matched to a gene: 9. The CDR3 loop reads CASSPFREGGTDTQYF. Here the CDR3 DNA reads TGTGCCAGCAGCCCATTTCGGGAGGGTGGCACAGATACGCAGTATTTT.

V is TRBV27 and J is TRBJ2-7, with D perhaps TRBD1 (6 bases). Germline loops: CDR1 MNHEY, CDR2 SMNVEV (reference sequence). Deletions cut 2 bases from V and 4 bases from J, with 15 bases between. The CDR3 is made up of 15 amino acids. CDR3 residues: CASSLQSGTTYEQYF. CDR3 coding DNA: TGTGCCAGCAGTTTACAATCCGGGACAACTTACGAGCAGTACTTC.